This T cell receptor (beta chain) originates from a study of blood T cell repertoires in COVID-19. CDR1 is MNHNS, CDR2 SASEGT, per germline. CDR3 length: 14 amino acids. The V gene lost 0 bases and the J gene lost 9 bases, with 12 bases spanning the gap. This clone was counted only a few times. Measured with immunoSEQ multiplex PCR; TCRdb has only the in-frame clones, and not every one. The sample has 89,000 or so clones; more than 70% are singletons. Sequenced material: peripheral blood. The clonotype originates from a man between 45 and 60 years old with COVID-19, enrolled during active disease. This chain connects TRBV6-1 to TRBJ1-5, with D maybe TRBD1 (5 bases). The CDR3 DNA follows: TGTGCCAGCAGTGAAGCGGGAGGGGCCCGGCCCCAGCATTTT. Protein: CASSEAGGARPQHF.